Shown below are 10 T cell receptor beta chains from a single sample sequenced in a study of T cell repertoires in cytomegalovirus infection. TCRdb re-called the reads with MiXCR, one entry per CDR3 protein. The table includes roughly 250,000 distinct CDR3 sequences, around an eighth detected once. The material sequenced was PBMCs. The receptors here all came from a human donor in good health (CMV status not recorded). Some clones in this sample may be carry-over from other donors' samples.

This clonotype was counted many times. The rearrangement uses TRBV29-1 and TRBJ1-5, with TRBD1 identical over 7 bases. With 4 bases clipped from V and 5 bases from J, the junction kept 2 bases outside the gene matches. The CDR3 length is 12 residues. Germline assignment: CDR1 SQVTM and CDR2 ANQGSEA. The CDR3 nucleotides read TGCAGCGTTGCTCAGGGGGATCAGCCCCAGCATTTT. Translated: CSVAQGDQPQHF.

This clonotype turned up a few times. The DNA for the CDR3 is TGCAGCGTTGCTAAGGACAATCCGAACACTGAAGCTTTCTTT. Its protein is CSVAKDNPNTEAFF. The chain combines TRBV29-1 with TRBJ1-1, with a weak D call TRBD1 (5 bases). The CDR3 runs to 14 residues. Trimming stripped 4 bases from V and 1 base from J, with 13 bases between. From germline, CDR1 is SQVTM and CDR2 ANQGSEA.

The rearrangement links TRBV5-1 to TRBJ2-7, with 9 bases lining up with TRBD1. Per the germline V gene, CDR1 is SGHRS and CDR2 is YFSETQ. V trimming: 3 bases; J trimming: 5 bases; junction bases outside the gene matches: 6. The CDR3 consists of 14 residues. The CDR3 nucleotides are TGCGCCAGCAGCTGGACAGGGGAAAGGGACGAGCAGTACTTC. Amino acid sequence: CASSWTGERDEQYF.

In its sample, this clonotype was seen many times. The gene calls are TRBV7-2 and TRBJ1-2; possible D gene TRBD1, 5 bases. The CDR3 totals 13 residues. The germline V gene encodes CDR1 SGHTA and CDR2 FQGNSA. V lost 5 bases, J lost 6 bases, and 13 bases lay in between. The chain's CDR3 is CASSLQGLDGYTF. CDR3 coding DNA: TGTGCCAGCAGCCTCCAGGGACTGGATGGCTACACCTTC.

The J gene is TRBJ1-2, the V gene TRBV28, with 9 bases matching TRBD1. Trimming took 9 bases from V and 6 from J; bases not matched to a gene: 8. Germline V gene sequence: CDR1 MDHEN, CDR2 SYDVKM. This CDR3 comprises 13 residues. CDR3 DNA: TGTGCCAGTCAAGGGGGGACAGGGAATGGCTACACCTTC. Its translation is CASQGGTGNGYTF.

This clonotype was observed a few times. CDR3 region: CSVEGYVNGSNEKLFF. In DNA, the CDR3 is TGCAGCGTTGAAGGTTATGTTAACGGCTCTAATGAAAAACTGTTTTTT. This chain uses TRBV29-1 with TRBJ1-4; the D is unclear. Deletions cut 1 base from V and 3 bases from J, with 15 bases between. The CDR3 consists of 16 residues. Germline V gene sequence: CDR1 SQVTM, CDR2 ANQGSEA.

This clonotype was recorded many times. The chain combines TRBV7-2 with TRBJ1-5; D is unresolved. Germline V CDR1 and CDR2: SGHTA, FQGNSA. Trimming took 4 bases from V and 1 from J, leaving 11 bases between them. This CDR3 comprises 15 residues. The CDR3 reads CASSSAGGSNQPQHF. In DNA form, the CDR3 reads TGTGCCAGCAGCTCAGCAGGTGGGAGCAATCAGCCCCAGCATTTT.

At least ten counts were recorded for this clonotype. V gene TRBV29-1 combines with J gene TRBJ2-7; D might be TRBD1 or TRBD2, each matching 6 bases. CDR1 and CDR2 from the germline V gene are SQVTM and ANQGSEA. The V end lost 0 bases, the J end lost 0 bases, and 12 bases lay between the germline ends. The length of the CDR3 is 15 residues. This CDR3 is CSVEDRRGFSYEQYF. The CDR3 DNA sequence: TGCAGCGTTGAAGATCGGAGGGGGTTCTCCTACGAGCAGTACTTC.

As regards this clonotype: With a much larger clone just one base away, this may be a read error. This rearrangement joins TRBV5-4 to TRBJ2-7, with D hard to call. CDR1 is SGHNT, CDR2 YYREEE, per germline (reference sequence). This CDR3 contains 13 residues. The CDR3 sequence is CASSSGPYYEQCF. The DNA of the CDR3 is TGTGCCAGCAGCTCCGGGCCTTACTACGAGCAGTGCTTC. Based on the CDR3 plus reference TRBV5-4 and TRBJ2-7, the full variable domain is ETGVTQSPTHLIKTRGQQVTLRCSSQSGHNTVSWYQQALGQGPQFIFQYYREEENGRGNFPPRFSGLQFPNYSSELNVNALELDDSALYLCASSSGPYYEQCFGPGTRLTVT.

This clonotype has a count of ten or more. The chain uses TRBV20-1 and TRBJ2-3, with 10 bases matching TRBD2. Germline V gene sequence: CDR1 DFQATT, CDR2 SNEGSKA (reference sequence). This CDR3 comprises 17 residues. The J segment lost 1 base and the V segment lost 5 bases, leaving 12 bases of the junction unmatched. Here the CDR3 DNA reads TGCAGTGCTGCAACTAGCGGGACCTCCACCCGCACAGATACGCAGTATTTT. It is translated as CSAATSGTSTRTDTQYF.